This T cell receptor (beta chain) derives from a study of vaccination and CD4 T cells after COVID-19. The overall study: Cells were stimulated with overlapping spike peptide pools from SARS-CoV-2, HCoV-NL63, HCoV-OC43 and HCoV-229E.

This CDR3 is built from 15 residues. With V trimmed by 0 bases and J by 4 bases, 4 bases remained unmatched. From germline, CDR1 is DFQATT and CDR2 SNEGSKA (reference sequence). As regards this clonotype: Its antigen remains unidentified.

Study-wide results and limits: Reactive clonotype counts went from median roughly 20 after infection to 35 to 40 after vaccination, nonsignificantly. In convalescent patients, 304 of 307 vaccine-specific clones were spike mono-reactive. Relatively small numbers of convalescent patients were studied, with no early post-infection timepoints included.

Treatment in this sample: roughly nine-day PBMC culture with coronavirus spike peptide pools or control peptides (ViraFEST assay). The assay that was used to sequence DNA from cultured CD4+ T cells was the Oncomine TCR Beta short-read assay. In TCRdb, the PCR reads were re-called with MiXCR into one record per CDR3 protein. The sample has more than 10,000 distinct CDR3 sequences, around 75% seen once. V usage is TRBV20-1 and J usage is TRBJ2-3; TRBD2 aligns across 10 bases. The TCR originated in a human donor who had recovered from COVID-19. The sample consisted of CD4+ T cells from blood, cultured in vitro. DNA of the CDR3: TGCAGTGCTAGAGATCGAAGCGGGAGGGCAGATACGCAGTATTTT. Protein product: CSARDRSGRADTQYF.